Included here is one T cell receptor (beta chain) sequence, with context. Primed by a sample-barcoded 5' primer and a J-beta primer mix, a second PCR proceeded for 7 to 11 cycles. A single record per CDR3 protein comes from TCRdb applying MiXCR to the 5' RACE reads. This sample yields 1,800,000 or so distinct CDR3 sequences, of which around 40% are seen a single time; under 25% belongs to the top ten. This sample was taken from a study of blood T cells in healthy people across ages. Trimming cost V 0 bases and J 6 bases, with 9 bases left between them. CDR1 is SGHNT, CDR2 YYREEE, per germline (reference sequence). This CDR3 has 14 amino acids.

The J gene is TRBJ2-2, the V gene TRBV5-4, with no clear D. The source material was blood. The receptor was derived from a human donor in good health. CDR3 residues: CASSLGTSPGELFF. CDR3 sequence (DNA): TGTGCCAGCAGCTTGGGTACAAGTCCCGGGGAGCTGTTTTTT.